This T cell receptor beta chain was captured in a study of cytomegalovirus exposure and HLA in healthy donors. Study details: The same platform was used for the 110 or so validation repertoires as for the approximately 670 first-cohort repertoires, as reported in a later analysis.

On this clone itself: Antigen specificity is unknown.

This CDR3 is 15 amino acids long. Looked up from germline, CDR1 is SGHAT and CDR2 is FQNNGV. V gave up 4 bases and J gave up 7 bases; unmatched junction bases: 8. Repertoires were generated with immunoSEQ multiplex PCR, while TCRdb's copy carries only in-frame clones and drops some. This sample has about 180,000 clones, with about 89% found just once. Study-wide findings and caveats: Most TCR sequences were rare, but some public TCRs occurred in many donors. The listing of fewer than 200 TCR beta chains classed them as cytomegalovirus-associated.

The gene calls are TRBV11-2 and TRBJ2-7, with TRBD1 identical over 12 bases. The TCR sequence derives from a young man in good health and CMV-seropositive. The source material was PBMCs. CDR3 loop: CASSSPGQGAREQYF. Written as DNA, the CDR3 is TGTGCCAGCAGCTCGCCGGGACAGGGGGCGCGAGAGCAGTACTTC.